These T cell receptor beta chains were read from a single sample in a study of STAT5B mutations in CD4+ large granular lymphocyte leukemia. This table comes from immunoSEQ multiplex PCR, and its TCRdb copy is limited to in-frame clones, with some not included. The table lists around 30,000 clones, about three quarters of them singletons. Material for sequencing was CD4+ T cells from blood buffy coats. These receptors all come from a human donor in good health. The CDR3 runs from the conserved cysteine through the conserved F or W. Each record gives: J gene, V gene, D gene, clone size, CDR3 DNA, CDR3 protein. A D gene is named only where the DNA matches it firmly. Not every row has a clone size; where given, it reads once, few, many or a size class.

J: TRBJ2-1; V: TRBV11-3; D: -; size: -; DNA: TGTGCCAGCAGCTTTGGCGGGCAAAACAATGAGCAGTTCTTC; CDR3: CASSFGGQNNEQFF
J: TRBJ2-7; V: TRBV19; D: -; size: few; DNA: TGTGCCAGTAGTACGACAGGGGAGGGCTCCTACGAGCAGTACTTC; CDR3: CASSTTGEGSYEQYF
J: TRBJ1-1; V: TRBV4-2; D: -; size: few; DNA: TGTGCCAGCAGCCCGGACGATCCGAACACTGAAGCTTTCTTT; CDR3: CASSPDDPNTEAFF
J: TRBJ2-7; V: TRBV6-6; D: TRBD2; size: -; DNA: TGTGCCAGCAGGAAGACTAGCGGGAGCGCCTACGAGCAGTACTTC; CDR3: CASRKTSGSAYEQYF
J: TRBJ2-7; V: TRBV11-2; D: -; size: -; DNA: TGTGCCAGCAGCTTAGGAGAAGGGGTCTACGAGCAGTACTTC; CDR3: CASSLGEGVYEQYF
J: TRBJ2-7; V: TRBV7-2; D: -; size: once; DNA: TGTGCCAGCAGCTTAGGTGAGGTATCCAACGAGCAGTACTTC; CDR3: CASSLGEVSNEQYF
J: TRBJ1-1; V: TRBV5-6; D: -; size: -; DNA: TGTGCCAGCAGCTTTCTAGGCACTGAAGCTTTCTTT; CDR3: CASSFLGTEAFF
J: TRBJ2-7; V: TRBV19; D: TRBD2; size: -; DNA: TGTGCCAGTAGTATCCCGGGACTAGCGAGCTACGAGCAGTACTTC; CDR3: CASSIPGLASYEQYF
J: TRBJ2-3; V: TRBV6-5; D: TRBD1; size: -; DNA: TGTGCCAGCAGTTCCTCATACAGGGGGCGCGCCGATACGCAGTATTTT; CDR3: CASSSSYRGRADTQYF
J: TRBJ1-6; V: TRBV5-1; D: -; size: few; DNA: TGCGCCAGCAGCTTGGCCAGGTCTAATTCACCCCTCCACTTT; CDR3: CASSLARSNSPLHF
J: TRBJ1-2; V: TRBV7-9; D: -; size: -; DNA: TGTGCCAGCAGCTTAGCTTCAGGGGATTCCAACTATGGCTACACCTTC; CDR3: CASSLASGDSNYGYTF
J: TRBJ1-1; V: TRBV29-1; D: TRBD1; size: -; DNA: TGCAGCGTTGAGTTGACAGGGGGTAGCACTGAAGCTTTCTTT; CDR3: CSVELTGGSTEAFF
J: TRBJ1-1; V: TRBV9; D: -; size: few; DNA: TGTGCCAGCAGCGTAGCTGTGAACACTGAAGCTTTCTTT; CDR3: CASSVAVNTEAFF
J: TRBJ1-5; V: TRBV2; D: TRBD1; size: -; DNA: TGTGCCAGCAGACCCCCGGGACAGGGGGCGAGCAATCAGCCCCAGCATTTT; CDR3: CASRPPGQGASNQPQHF
J: TRBJ1-4; V: TRBV10-3; D: -; size: few; DNA: TGTGCCATCAGTGAGTCTACAGGCGGCTCTGAAAAACTGTTTTTT; CDR3: CAISESTGGSEKLFF
J: TRBJ2-5; V: TRBV6-5; D: -; size: -; DNA: TGTGCCAGCAGTCGGGGGGCGGCTGGAGAAGAGACCCAGTACTTC; CDR3: CASSRGAAGEETQYF
J: TRBJ2-1; V: TRBV7-9; D: TRBD2; size: -; DNA: TGTGCCAGCAGCCCCCCTATGGGCGGGAGGTTCAATGAGCAGTTCTTC; CDR3: CASSPPMGGRFNEQFF
J: TRBJ2-1; V: TRBV27; D: -; size: -; DNA: TGTGCCAGCAGACGGCGTGAATTGGGCAATGAGCAGTTCTTC; CDR3: CASRRRELGNEQFF
J: TRBJ2-7; V: TRBV6-5; D: -; size: -; DNA: TGTGCCAGCAGTTACGCGGGGACCTACGAGCAGTACTTC; CDR3: CASSYAGTYEQYF
J: TRBJ2-1; V: TRBV28; D: TRBD1; size: -; DNA: TGTGCCAGCAGCCGCCAGGACAGGGGGCTCGGGCAGTTCTTC; CDR3: CASSRQDRGLGQFF
J: TRBJ2-7; V: TRBV6-5; D: -; size: few; DNA: TGTGCCAGCAGTTACTCCCCAGGGAGCCGCACCTACGAGCAGTACTTC; CDR3: CASSYSPGSRTYEQYF
J: TRBJ1-1; V: TRBV6-1; D: -; size: few; DNA: TGTGCCAGCAGTGATAGTGGCTGGGGCACTGAAGCTTTCTTT; CDR3: CASSDSGWGTEAFF
J: TRBJ2-7; V: TRBV30; D: -; size: -; DNA: TGTGCCTGGAGTGTGATGGGGGTGGGGGAGCAGTACTTC; CDR3: CAWSVMGVGEQYF
J: TRBJ2-7; V: TRBV5-4; D: TRBD2; size: -; DNA: TGTGCCAGCAGCTTGGACGGACTAGCGGCCCGCTCCTACGAGCAGTACTTC; CDR3: CASSLDGLAARSYEQYF
J: TRBJ1-5; V: TRBV30; D: TRBD1; size: few; DNA: TGTGCCTGGAGCCAGGGACAGCCTCAGCCCCAGCATTTT; CDR3: CAWSQGQPQPQHF
J: TRBJ1-2; V: TRBV20-1; D: -; size: few; DNA: TGCAGTGCCACCGTAGGGGGTGGCTACACCTTC; CDR3: CSATVGGGYTF
J: TRBJ1-5; V: TRBV5-1; D: -; size: -; DNA: TGCGCCAGCAGCTTGGACGGGGCTGCTCAGCCCCAGCATTTT; CDR3: CASSLDGAAQPQHF
J: TRBJ2-2; V: TRBV7-9; D: -; size: -; DNA: TGTGCCAGCAGCTGGGGGGACGGGGAGCTGTTTTTT; CDR3: CASSWGDGELFF
J: TRBJ1-2; V: TRBV29-1; D: -; size: -; DNA: TGCAGCGTTGAGACGGCTAGATACGGGGGGGGCTACACCTTC; CDR3: CSVETARYGGGYTF
J: TRBJ2-3; V: TRBV18; D: -; size: -; DNA: TGTGCCAGCTCACCTCCTCCAGGGGCAGATACGCAGTATTTT; CDR3: CASSPPPGADTQYF
J: TRBJ1-1; V: TRBV5-5; D: TRBD1; size: -; DNA: TGTGCCAGCAGCCCATATGGGGGGACAGGGCTGAACACTGAAGCTTTCTTT; CDR3: CASSPYGGTGLNTEAFF
J: TRBJ2-2; V: TRBV18; D: TRBD2; size: -; DNA: TGTGCCAGCTCACGATTGACTAGCGGGGGCGCGAACACCGGGGAGCTGTTTTTT; CDR3: CASSRLTSGGANTGELFF
J: TRBJ1-2; V: TRBV30; D: -; size: -; DNA: TGTGCCTGGACCGCACTGAATGCCTTCTATGGCTACACCTTC; CDR3: CAWTALNAFYGYTF
J: TRBJ2-7; V: TRBV11-3; D: -; size: -; DNA: TGTGCCAGCAGCTTAGGGGTAGCCGACTCCTACGAGCAGTACTTC; CDR3: CASSLGVADSYEQYF
J: TRBJ1-6; V: TRBV30; D: -; size: -; DNA: TGTGCCTGGAGTGTCTCGGGGCAGAATTCACCCCTCCACTTT; CDR3: CAWSVSGQNSPLHF
J: TRBJ2-7; V: TRBV5-4; D: -; size: few; DNA: TGTGCCAGCAGCTTGGCCAAAGGGGCCGGGAGCTACGAGCAGTACTTC; CDR3: CASSLAKGAGSYEQYF
J: TRBJ1-5; V: TRBV30; D: -; size: -; DNA: TGTGCCTGGAGTGTGACAAGCCTTAGCAATCAGCCCCAGCATTTT; CDR3: CAWSVTSLSNQPQHF
J: TRBJ2-7; V: TRBV5-1; D: TRBD2; size: -; DNA: TGCGCCAGCAGCTTGGGGACTAGCGGCTACGAGCAGTACTTC; CDR3: CASSLGTSGYEQYF
J: TRBJ2-3; V: TRBV5-1; D: -; size: -; DNA: TGCGCCAGCAGCTTGGACAGGGTCGGGGACACAGATACGCAGTATTTT; CDR3: CASSLDRVGDTDTQYF
J: TRBJ1-3; V: TRBV6-1; D: -; size: -; DNA: TGTGCCAGCAGTGAGGGGTTCAGCTCTGGAAACACCATATATTTT; CDR3: CASSEGFSSGNTIYF
J: TRBJ2-7; V: TRBV7-8; D: TRBD1; size: -; DNA: TGTGCCAGCAGCCCCCAAGCATCTACAGGGGCCTCCTACGAGCAGTACTTC; CDR3: CASSPQASTGASYEQYF
J: TRBJ1-3; V: TRBV27; D: TRBD1; size: -; DNA: TGTGCCAGCAGTTTCCGACAGGGGCCTGGAAACACCATATATTTT; CDR3: CASSFRQGPGNTIYF
J: TRBJ2-4; V: TRBV14; D: TRBD1; size: -; DNA: TGTGCCAGCAGCCAAGATCAGGGGGCGGTGAACATTCAGTACTTC; CDR3: CASSQDQGAVNIQYF
J: TRBJ1-2; V: TRBV6-5; D: -; size: -; DNA: TGTGCCAGCACTCCCCGGGGGTTCGGGGGGCACACCTTC; CDR3: CASTPRGFGGHTF
J: TRBJ2-5; V: TRBV5-8; D: -; size: -; DNA: TGTGCCAGCAGCTTGGGCAGGCAAGAGACCCAGTACTTC; CDR3: CASSLGRQETQYF
J: TRBJ2-2; V: TRBV9; D: TRBD2; size: -; DNA: TGTGCCAGCAGCGTTACTAGCGGCACCGGGGAGCTGTTTTTT; CDR3: CASSVTSGTGELFF
J: TRBJ2-7; V: TRBV11-1; D: TRBD2; size: -; DNA: TGTGCCAGCAGCATAACTAGCGGGAGCACGAACGAGCAGTACTTC; CDR3: CASSITSGSTNEQYF
J: TRBJ2-7; V: TRBV2; D: -; size: -; DNA: TGTGCCAGCCTGAGGGCGCTCGTCTCCTACGAGCAGTACTTC; CDR3: CASLRALVSYEQYF
J: TRBJ1-2; V: TRBV2; D: -; size: -; DNA: TGTGCCAGCAGTGAATTGGTCTCTAACTATGGCTACACCTTC; CDR3: CASSELVSNYGYTF
J: TRBJ2-7; V: TRBV19; D: TRBD1; size: -; DNA: TGTGCCAGTAGTAAGGGACAGGGACCCTACGAGCAGTACTTC; CDR3: CASSKGQGPYEQYF
J: TRBJ1-1; V: TRBV15; D: -; size: few; DNA: TGTGCCACCAGCAGGGCAAGGGTGTCAGGAGCTTTCTTT; CDR3: CATSRARVSGAFF
J: TRBJ2-3; V: TRBV6-6; D: -; size: once; DNA: TGTGCCAGCAGTGTCCGGAGGGCGGGTGACACAGATACGCAGTATTTT; CDR3: CASSVRRAGDTDTQYF
J: TRBJ1-2; V: TRBV27; D: -; size: few; DNA: TGTGCCAGCAGCCGGGACGGACGCTATGGCTACACCTTC; CDR3: CASSRDGRYGYTF
J: TRBJ2-3; V: TRBV19; D: -; size: -; DNA: TGTGCCAGTAGTATAGGGGTAGGCACAGATACGCAGTATTTT; CDR3: CASSIGVGTDTQYF